What follows is one TCR beta chain and its context. The entry originates in a study of blood T cell repertoires in COVID-19. Study-level background: Both acute and convalescent COVID-19 samples were obtained from the United States, Italy and Spain. T cells, B-cell-depleted T cells, or PBMCs provided the cDNA or gDNA that served as material.

Per the original data handling: Estimation of nucleated cell counts relied on the amplification of reference gene primers. TCRdb's table, derived via immunoSEQ multiplex PCR, lists solely in-frame clones and lacks some. That table gives V, J and clone size, and the DNA gave D and trimming. The sample includes 130,000 to 150,000 clones, roughly nine tenths seen only once; the top ten take 3% to 3.5%. This clonotype originated in a woman in her fifties or sixties with active COVID-19. The sequenced sample consisted of peripheral blood.

CDR3 coding DNA: TGTGCCAGCTCACCGGGACAGGGGAATGAAAAACTGTTTTTT. Protein product: CASSPGQGNEKLFF. The chain is built from TRBV18 and TRBJ1-4; 10 positions match TRBD1. Germline CDR1 KGHSH, CDR2 LQKENI. The J segment lost 5 bases and the V segment lost 3 bases, leaving 0 bases of the junction unmatched. The CDR3 sequence is 14 residues long. Full variable domain (missing parts from reference TRBV18 and TRBJ1-4): NAGVMQNPRHLVRRRGQEARLRCSPMKGHSHVYWYRQLPEEGLKFMVYLQKENIIDESGMPKERFSAEFPKEGPSILRIQQVVRGDSAAYFCASSPGQGNEKLFFGSGTQLSVL.